These 15 T cell receptor beta chains originate from one sample sequenced in a study of shared clonotypes between healthy human individuals. Libraries were prepared by immunoSEQ multiplex PCR; TCRdb keeps only in-frame clonotypes and omits some of them. The data contain some 1 million clones, roughly 80% of them singletons. Sequenced: memory CD4+ T cells sorted from blood. Subset in this sample: CD45RA-negative fraction. These receptors were obtained from a man between 18 and 29 years old in good health.

The chain joins TRBV4-3 to TRBJ2-1, with TRBD1 identical over 7 bases. Germline loops: CDR1 LGHNA, CDR2 YSLEER. This CDR3 region has 17 residues. V trimming: 0 bases; J trimming: 2 bases; junction bases outside the gene matches: 7. The CDR3 sequence: CASSQDLGTDTYNEQFF. In DNA, the CDR3 is TGCGCCAGCAGCCAAGATCTCGGGACAGACACCTACAATGAGCAGTTCTTC.

This clone has a handful of counts. V and J are TRBV20-1 and TRBJ1-2; D not certain. The CDR3 runs to 11 residues. CDR1 DFQATT and CDR2 SNEGSKA come from the germline V gene (reference sequence). V was shortened by 5 bases and J by 5 bases, with 9 bases between the two germline ends. The CDR3 protein is CSAQLGYGYTF. CDR3 DNA: TGCAGTGCTCAACTGGGGTATGGCTACACCTTC.

The V call is TRBV5-1, the J call TRBJ2-4, with D perhaps TRBD1 (7 bases). CDR3 length: 16 amino acids. Germline CDR1 is SGHRS and CDR2 is YFSETQ. Trimming stripped 4 bases from V and 3 bases from J, with 17 bases between. CDR3 in DNA: TGCGCCAGCAGCCGGGAGCCAGGGGGAGGCAAAAACATTCAGTACTTC. It codes for CASSREPGGGKNIQYF.

This clone was recorded a few times. CDR3 DNA sequence: TGTGCCAGCTCACCACTTGGATTTGTTGGCTACACCTTC. Its translation: CASSPLGFVGYTF. The chain uses TRBV18 and TRBJ1-2; D ambiguous. The CDR3 has 13 residues. Trimming took 1 base from V and 7 from J, leaving 10 bases between them. Germline assignment: CDR1 KGHSH and CDR2 LQKENI.

The rearrangement uses TRBV30 and TRBJ2-5; perhaps TRBD2 as D (5 bases). Trimming pared 7 bases from V and 2 bases from J, leaving 14 bases between. This CDR3 is 13 amino acids long. The germline V gene has CDR1 GTSNPN and CDR2 SVGIG (reference sequence). CDR3 in amino acids: CAFKSGMQETQYF. The DNA for the CDR3 is TGTGCCTTTAAGTCGGGGATGCAAGAGACCCAGTACTTC.

The chain uses TRBV5-1 and TRBJ2-5, with 10 bases identical to TRBD1. The CDR3 has 14 residues. Germline values: CDR1 SGHRS, CDR2 YFSETQ. Trimming took 5 bases from V and 4 from J; bases not matched to a gene: 5. The CDR3 DNA reads TGCGCCAGCAGGATAGGGACAGGGGTAGAGACCCAGTACTTC. It is translated as CASRIGTGVETQYF.

This clone was found once. The chain carries TRBV19 and TRBJ2-1; D perhaps matches TRBD1 (6 bases). CDR1 and CDR2 from the germline V gene are LNHDA and SQIVND (reference sequence). V was pared by 3 bases and J by 3 bases, with 18 bases between. This CDR3 comprises 17 residues. In DNA form, the CDR3 reads TGTGCCAGTAGTATGGGATCTACAGCAGGGGTCTACAATGAGCAGTTCTTC. Its translation is CASSMGSTAGVYNEQFF.

V is TRBV6-5 and J is TRBJ2-3; no clear D gene. The CDR3 spans 13 residues. CDR1 and CDR2 from the germline V gene are MNHEY and SVGAGI. The V end was cut by 2 bases, the J end by 5 bases, with 8 bases between. The CDR3 coding sequence is TGTGCCAGCAGTTACCGGTTAGAAGATACGCAGTATTTT. Translation: CASSYRLEDTQYF.

This chain joins TRBV30 and TRBJ2-7; D unresolved. This CDR3 region has 13 residues. Germline CDR1 GTSNPN, CDR2 SVGIG (reference sequence). The V and J ends lost 2 bases and 3 bases respectively, with 11 bases between them. This chain's CDR3 is CAWSSGPIYEQYF. The CDR3 DNA follows: TGTGCCTGGAGTTCGGGTCCGATCTACGAGCAGTACTTC. The whole variable domain, filled in from reference TRBV30 and TRBJ2-7, reads SQTIHQWPATLVQPVGSPLSLECTVEGTSNPNLYWYRQAAGRGLQLLFYSVGIGQISSEVPQNLSASRPQDRQFILSSKKLLLSDSGFYLCAWSSGPIYEQYFGPGTRLTVT.

This clone was detected only once. The rearrangement links TRBV4-3 to TRBJ2-5; D unresolved. Trimming took off 0 bases at V and 4 bases at J, with 9 bases between the two ends. The germline CDR1 and CDR2 sequences are LGHNA and YSLEER. The CDR3 is made up of 14 amino acids. The CDR3 nucleotides are TGCGCCAGCAGCCAAGAGGGTGCCTCAGAGACCCAGTACTTC. Translating it yields CASSQEGASETQYF.

The chain carries TRBV5-1 and TRBJ2-5; weak D call: TRBD2 (6 bases). The V gene's germline CDR1 is SGHRS and CDR2 YFSETQ. The length of the CDR3 is 15 residues. Trimming removed 4 bases from V and 6 bases from J, with 19 bases in between. The CDR3 protein is CASSAAGTPVQTQYF. The DNA for the CDR3 is TGCGCCAGCAGCGCCGCCGGGACTCCCGTCCAGACCCAGTACTTC.

The chain employs TRBV7-8 and TRBJ1-4; 7 positions match TRBD1. Germline V gene lookup returns CDR1 SGHVS and CDR2 FQNEAQ. After removal of 5 bases from V and 7 bases from J, the junction contained 7 bases not matched to a gene. CDR3 length: 14 amino acids. The CDR3 DNA reads TGTGCCAGCAGCCCATCTCAGGGGGGTGAAAAACTGTTTTTT. As protein: CASSPSQGGEKLFF.

CDR3 amino acids: CASSPRGGLAASTDTQYF. The CDR3 DNA is TGTGCCAGCTCACCTCGGGGAGGACTAGCAGCCAGCACAGATACGCAGTATTTT. This rearrangement joins TRBV18 to TRBJ2-3; 8 bases line up with TRBD2. V lost 3 bases, J lost 0 bases, and 11 bases stayed unmatched. Germline loops: CDR1 KGHSH, CDR2 LQKENI. This CDR3 is built from 18 residues.

The chain links TRBV7-6 to TRBJ2-5; D may be TRBD2 (5 bases). The germline V and J ends were trimmed by 4 bases and 2 bases, with 11 bases remaining between them. The CDR3 consists of 14 residues. Looked up from germline, CDR1 is SGHVS and CDR2 is FNYEAQ. In DNA, the CDR3 is TGTGCCAGCAGCTCCAGACGGGATCAAGAGACCCAGTACTTC. As protein: CASSSRRDQETQYF.

This clone turned up a few times. This chain connects TRBV6-6 to TRBJ1-2; tentatively, D is TRBD1 (6 bases). CDR3 size: 15 residues. Germline V gene sequence: CDR1 MNHNY, CDR2 SVGAGI (reference sequence). Trimming shortened V by 0 bases and J by 7 bases, and 15 bases separated the two germline ends. The CDR3 DNA is TGTGCCAGCAGTTACTCCCCTACAGGGTTGAGTGGCTACACCTTC. Its protein product is CASSYSPTGLSGYTF.